This T cell receptor beta chain was found in a study of T cell repertoires in cytomegalovirus infection. Study in general: Recently identified HLA-C-restricted CMV epitopes were among the peptides used. In public TCR beta signatures, there were indications of both CMV infection and matching HLA type.

Study-wide results and limits: Cumulative frequency (of public TCR beta family members) identified carriers of CMV plus the relevant HLA. Within the response measured ex vivo, HLA-C-restricted CMV-specific TCR beta clonotypes were dominant.

TCRdb itself ran the reads through MiXCR, one entry per CDR3 protein. The sample includes 450,000 to 600,000 distinct CDR3 sequences, more than 30% of them seen just once. This clonotype was observed a few times. The target antigen is unknown. The CDR3 has 16 amino acids. V was trimmed by 5 bases and J by 0 bases, leaving 14 bases between them. Germline CDR1 reads MNHNS; CDR2 reads SASEGT. This TCR derives from a human donor in good health (CMV status not recorded). Some clones in this sample may be carry-over from other donors' samples. The V call is TRBV6-1, the J call TRBJ2-1; unclear D gene. The starting material was cultured PBMCs, obtained from culture after CMV antigen stimulation. CDR3 sequence (DNA): TGTGCCAGCAGTCAAGACTCGTTAAGCTCCTACAATGAGCAGTTCTTC. Translating gives CASSQDSLSSYNEQFF.